This passage covers 10 T cell receptor beta chains from one sample sequenced in a study of CD8 T cells in ankylosing spondylitis. Each CDR3 protein gets one entry after TCRdb re-called the 5' RACE reads with MiXCR. Of some 250,000 distinct CDR3 sequences in the sample, approximately 12% were seen once. Sequences were obtained from blood, either unsorted or a sorted T cell fraction (not recorded which). These receptors came from a male donor with ankylosing spondylitis or in good health (not recorded which).

This clonotype was seen ten or more times. The CDR3 coding sequence is TGTGCCAGCAGCTTCCCTAGCGTCCAAGAGACCCAGTACTTC. Residues: CASSFPSVQETQYF. The chain carries TRBV5-4 and TRBJ2-5, with D possibly TRBD2 on 6 matching bases. Germline CDR1 and CDR2: SGHNT and YYREEE (reference sequence). CDR3 size: 14 residues. Trimming left V 2 bases short and J 1 base short, with 9 bases between.

This clonotype appeared a few times. The chain has TRBV9 and TRBJ2-5; D possibly corresponds to TRBD2 (5 bases). The CDR3 has 15 residues. Germline CDR1 is SGDLS and CDR2 is YYNGEE. Trimming shortened V by 3 bases and J by 2 bases, and 14 bases separated the two germline ends. CDR3 bases: TGTGCCAGCAGCGCCCCCACCACGGGGCAAGAGACCCAGTACTTC. The encoded protein is CASSAPTTGQETQYF.

The sample holds many counts of this clonotype. This sequence joins TRBV5-1 and TRBJ2-7, with D possibly being TRBD1 or TRBD2 (5 bases each). Germline CDR1 reads SGHRS; CDR2 reads YFSETQ. This CDR3 comprises 14 residues. V lost 4 bases and J 6 bases, leaving 17 bases between the germline ends. The CDR3 bases are TGCGCCAGCAGCCCCCGGGACGGGACGGCCGAGCAGTACTTC. The encoded protein is CASSPRDGTAEQYF.

The chain couples TRBV4-1 to TRBJ2-5; D is perhaps TRBD2 (5 bases). V gave up 4 bases and J gave up 4 bases, with 13 bases separating them. The germline gives CDR1 MGHRA, CDR2 YSYEKL. This CDR3 region has 14 residues. CDR3 coding DNA: TGCGCCAGCAGCCGACCGGGAATGTCAGAGACCCAGTACTTC. Its translation is CASSRPGMSETQYF.

The chain is built from TRBV25-1 and TRBJ2-3, with 10 nucleotides matching TRBD2. Losses at the gene ends were 5 bases for V and 0 bases for J; bases not matched to a gene: 8. CDR3 length equals 17 residues. The germline V gene encodes CDR1 MGHDK and CDR2 SYGVNS. In DNA form, the CDR3 reads TGTGCCAGCAGTCTAGCGGGGGAATACCAAAGCACAGATACGCAGTATTTT. Protein sequence: CASSLAGEYQSTDTQYF.

This clonotype has at least ten counts. The chain links TRBV12-3 or TRBV12-4 to TRBJ2-1; TRBD2 might be the D (6 bases). V gave up 8 bases and J gave up 1 base, with 12 bases separating them. CDR3 length: 14 residues. DNA of the CDR3: TGTGCCAGCGCAGTAGCGGCATCCTACAATGAGCAGTTCTTC. As protein: CASAVAASYNEQFF.

This clonotype was observed at least ten times. The V gene is TRBV6-4, the J gene TRBJ2-3; TRBD1 matches at 11 bases. The CDR3 totals 14 residues. The V segment lost 3 bases and the J segment 4 bases; nucleotides outside the gene matches: 0. Germline V CDR1 and CDR2: MRHNA, SNTAGT. CDR3 DNA: TGTGCCAGCAGTGAGGGACAGGGGGCAGATACGCAGTATTTT. This encodes CASSEGQGADTQYF.

The table lists this clonotype with many counts. This chain connects TRBV7-6 to TRBJ2-7; 8 nucleotides agree with TRBD2. The trim removed 5 bases at V and 9 bases at J, leaving 24 bases unmatched. The CDR3 runs 18 residues. Germline CDR1 SGHVS, CDR2 FNYEAQ. CDR3 DNA: TGTGCCAGCAGCCCGTCGGGGGGGATACATGGCGCTCTTTTTGTGCAGTACTTC. Protein product: CASSPSGGIHGALFVQYF.

This clonotype was counted ten times or more. The gene calls are TRBV25-1 and TRBJ2-1; the D gene is possibly TRBD1 (6 bases). The CDR3 totals 14 residues. Per germline, CDR1 MGHDK and CDR2 SYGVNS. V lost 3 bases and J lost 3, with 9 bases in between. For the CDR3, the DNA is TGTGCCAGCAGTGACGGACAGATCTACAATGAGCAGTTCTTC. Protein sequence: CASSDGQIYNEQFF. The variable domain in full, completed from reference TRBV25-1 and TRBJ2-1, reads EADIYQTPRYLVIGTGKKITLECSQTMGHDKMYWYQQDPGMELHLIHYSYGVNSTEKGDLSSESTVSRIRTEHFPLTLESARPSHTSQYLCASSDGQIYNEQFFGPGTRLTVL.

Here the CDR3 reads CASSPTPRDLSYEQYF. CDR3 bases: TGTGCCAGCAGTCCCACTCCGAGGGACCTCTCCTACGAGCAGTACTTC. This rearrangement joins TRBV28 to TRBJ2-7; D might be TRBD1 or TRBD2, each matching 5 bases. Per germline, CDR1 MDHEN and CDR2 SYDVKM. The CDR3 extends over 16 amino acids. The V end lost 5 bases, the J end lost 0 bases, and 17 bases lay between the germline ends. The full variable domain, its missing parts supplied by reference TRBV28 and TRBJ2-7, is DVKVTQSSRYLVKRTGEKVFLECVQDMDHENMFWYRQDPGLGLRLIYFSYDVKMKEKGDIPEGYSVSREKKERFSLILESASTNQTSMYLCASSPTPRDLSYEQYFGPGTRLTVT.